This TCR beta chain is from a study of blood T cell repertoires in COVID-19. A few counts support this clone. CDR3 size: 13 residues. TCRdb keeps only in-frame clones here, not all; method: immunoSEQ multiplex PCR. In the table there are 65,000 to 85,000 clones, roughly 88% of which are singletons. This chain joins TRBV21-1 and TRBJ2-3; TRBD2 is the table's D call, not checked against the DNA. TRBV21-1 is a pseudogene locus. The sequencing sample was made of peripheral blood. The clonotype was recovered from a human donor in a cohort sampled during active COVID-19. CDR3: CASSNYSTDTQYF. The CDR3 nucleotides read TGTGCCAGCAGCAACTACAGCACAGATACGCAGTATTTT.